This paragraph reports one T cell receptor (beta chain). This clone was seen just once. It has no known antigen specificity. No base quality information exists; no much larger clone differs at one position. The immunoSEQ Assay, a bias-controlled multiplex PCR, was used to amplify TCRbeta CDR3 regions from genomic DNA. Turning to the authors' computational methods: The number of nucleated cells in each sample was estimated by amplification of reference gene primers within the assay. To quantify the absolute abundance of each unique TCRbeta CDR3 rearrangement, sequence reads were collapsed and filtered. For each sample, productive Simpson clonality was calculated as the square root of Simpson's diversity index over productive rearrangements. Held by TCRdb, this immuneACCESS table contains in-frame sequences only and omits some clones. Under half of the omission traces to an unresolved V gene where checked; the cause of the rest is unknown. The V and J calls and the clone size are those of that table, but D and trimming were determined from the DNA. Counted in this sample were about 130,000 clones; 70% to 80% of them appeared once. The ten largest clones represent approximately 5.2% of the sample.

The data were obtained in a study of blood T cell repertoires in COVID-19 (TCRdb year 2020). With regard to the full study: Samples from collaborators originated in the United States, Italy and Spain and spanned both the acute and convalescent phases of COVID-19. The material from the prospective study consisted of cDNA or gDNA derived from T cells, B-cell-depleted T cells, or PBMCs. Subjects who had been exposed to COVID-19, were actively infected with it, or had recovered from it provided the deeply sampled blood TCRbeta repertoires that made up the dataset. The repertoires were made available in a free public database intended to serve as a resource for research on the immune response to SARS-CoV-2. Samples came from the ongoing ImmuneRACE study (first 160 participants) plus 1,254 subjects from 6 global collaborators. A de-identified subject ID, COVID-19 status, age in years and sex were almost always included in the sample metadata. Where available, HLA class I and class II types were taken from metadata supplied by the sample provider and were not determined by assay-based typing. Broad study findings and their caveats: The quantity of clinical and demographic metadata differed by source and by participant and was supplied without curation.

One collaborating source in Seattle enrolled patients while the patients were actively infected and followed the patients over time throughout the course of disease. The collaborating institutions used their own protocols to collect whole blood in K2EDTA tubes. For TCRbeta analysis, collaborators shipped samples as frozen whole blood, isolated PBMCs, or DNA extracted from either of those sample types. The germline V gene provides CDR1 SGHRS and CDR2 YFSETQ. From its cysteine to its phenylalanine, the CDR3 spans 16 amino acids. The read is trimmed to its CDR3 DNA, 48 bases read in frame from base 1. Here V drops 2 bases and J drops 7 bases, and the junction holds 11 bases not matched to any gene.

The chain couples TRBV5-1 to TRBJ1-5, and TRBD1 aligns with 8 junction nucleotides. This receptor was obtained from a woman in her 70s with COVID-19, enrolled during active disease. Specimen: peripheral blood. The CDR3 amino acid sequence is: CASSLEPKTGVQPQHF. The nucleotide sequence reads TGCGCCAGCAGCTTAGAACCCAAGACAGGGGTCCAGCCCCAGCATTTT. The full variable domain, completed from the reference TRBV5-1 and TRBJ1-5 proteins outside the CDR3, reads KAGVTQTPRYLIKTRGQQVTLSCSPISGHRSVSWYQQTPGQGLQFLFEYFSETQRNKGNFPGRFSGRQFSNSRSEMNVSTLELGDSALYLCASSLEPKTGVQPQHFGDGTRLSIL.